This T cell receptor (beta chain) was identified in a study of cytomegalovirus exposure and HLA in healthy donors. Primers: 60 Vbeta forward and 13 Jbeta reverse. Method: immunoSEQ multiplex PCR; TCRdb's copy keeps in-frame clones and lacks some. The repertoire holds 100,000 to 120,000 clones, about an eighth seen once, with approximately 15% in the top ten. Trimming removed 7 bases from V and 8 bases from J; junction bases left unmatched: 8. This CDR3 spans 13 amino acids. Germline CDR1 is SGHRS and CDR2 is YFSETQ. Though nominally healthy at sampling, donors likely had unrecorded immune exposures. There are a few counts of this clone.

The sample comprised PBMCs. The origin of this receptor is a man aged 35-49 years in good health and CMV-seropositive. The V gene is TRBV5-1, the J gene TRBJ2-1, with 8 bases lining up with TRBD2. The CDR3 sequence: CASSDGTSDEQFF. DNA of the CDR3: TGCGCCAGCTCAGACGGGACTAGTGATGAGCAGTTCTTC.